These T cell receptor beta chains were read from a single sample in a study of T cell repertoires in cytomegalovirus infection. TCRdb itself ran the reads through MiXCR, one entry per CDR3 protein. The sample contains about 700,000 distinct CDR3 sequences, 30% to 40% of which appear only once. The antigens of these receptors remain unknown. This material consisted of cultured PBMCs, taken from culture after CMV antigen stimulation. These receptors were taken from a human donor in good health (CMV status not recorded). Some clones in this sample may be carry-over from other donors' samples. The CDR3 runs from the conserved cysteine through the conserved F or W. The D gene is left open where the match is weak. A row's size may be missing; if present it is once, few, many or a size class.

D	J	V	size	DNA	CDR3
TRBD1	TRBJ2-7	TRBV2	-	TGTGCCAGCAGTGAACAGGGGGAGACCTACGAGCAGTACTTC	CASSEQGETYEQYF
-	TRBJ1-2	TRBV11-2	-	TGTGCCAGCAGCTTATCCCTCTGGGAGGGCTACACCTTC	CASSLSLWEGYTF
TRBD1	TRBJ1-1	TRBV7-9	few	TGTGCCAGCAGCCTAGGACAGGGGCAGAACACTGAAGCTTTCTTT	CASSLGQGQNTEAFF
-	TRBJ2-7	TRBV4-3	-	TGCGCCAGCAGCCAAGTAGTGCCCCCCGCCCTGGGTGGTGTCGAGCAGTACTTC	CASSQVVPPALGGVEQYF
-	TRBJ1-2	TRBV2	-	TGTGCCAGCAGTGAAGGACAGTCGACCTATGGCTACACCTTC	CASSEGQSTYGYTF
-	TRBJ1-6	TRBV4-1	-	TGCGCCAGCAGCCCGTCGGAGGGGTACAATTCACCCCTCCACTTT	CASSPSEGYNSPLHF
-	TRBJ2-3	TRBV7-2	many	TGTGCCAGCAGCTCGGACTTCACAGATACGCAGTATTTT	CASSSDFTDTQYF
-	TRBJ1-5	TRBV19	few	TGTGCCAGTAGACCTGGTCTTTATAGCAATCAGCCCCAGCATTTT	CASRPGLYSNQPQHF
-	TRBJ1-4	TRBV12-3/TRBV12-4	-	TGTGCCAGCAGTCTAAACAGGGTAGGGAATGAAAAACTGTTTTTT	CASSLNRVGNEKLFF
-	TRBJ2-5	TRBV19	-	TGTGCCAGTAGCCCCCGACTGACAGGGTGGCGCGGGGGTGAGACCCAGTACTTC	CASSPRLTGWRGGETQYF
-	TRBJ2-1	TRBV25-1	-	TGTGCCTCGCCAGCAGAGGGGGGACAGGGCCCAGCGGGGGCACCCTACAATGAGCAGTTCTTC	CASPAEGGQGPAGAPYNEQFF
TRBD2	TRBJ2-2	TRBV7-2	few	TGTGCCAGCAGCTTAATAGCGGGGGGGCTCACCGGGGAGCTGTTTTTT	CASSLIAGGLTGELFF
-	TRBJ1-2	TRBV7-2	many	TGTGCCAGCAGCTTAGGAGGTTTGAGGGGCTACACCTTC	CASSLGGLRGYTF
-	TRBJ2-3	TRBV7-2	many	TGTGCCAGCAGCTTAGTGGGGTGGGATACGCAGTATTTT	CASSLVGWDTQYF
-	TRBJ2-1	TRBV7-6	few	TGTGCCAGCAGCTTAAACGACCGCTCCTACAATGAGCAGTTCTTC	CASSLNDRSYNEQFF
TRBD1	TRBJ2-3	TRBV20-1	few	TGCAGTGCTAGCGGGACAGCTAGCACAGATACGCAGTATTTT	CSASGTASTDTQYF
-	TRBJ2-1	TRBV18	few	TGTGCCAGCTCACCCCTCCGGGGTTCCTACAATGAGCAGTTCTTC	CASSPLRGSYNEQFF
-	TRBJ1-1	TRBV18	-	TGTGCCAGCTCACTCATTCATACTGAAGCTTTCTTT	CASSLIHTEAFF
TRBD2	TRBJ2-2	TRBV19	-	TGTGCCAGTCCCAGCGGGGGCGGGGAGCTGTTTTTT	CASPSGGGELFF
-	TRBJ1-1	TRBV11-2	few	TGTGCCAGCATGGTAACACCTACGAACACTGAAGCTTTCTTT	CASMVTPTNTEAFF
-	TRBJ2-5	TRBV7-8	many	TGTGCCAGCAGCCTGGACGTAACTAGGGAGACCCAGTACTTC	CASSLDVTRETQYF
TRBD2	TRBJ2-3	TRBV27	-	TGTGCCAGCAGTACCGCGCGGGAGTATAAAGATACGCAGTATTTT	CASSTAREYKDTQYF
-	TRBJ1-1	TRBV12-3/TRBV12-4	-	TGTGCCAGCAGACCGGGACTTTGGAACACTGAAGCTTTCTTT	CASRPGLWNTEAFF
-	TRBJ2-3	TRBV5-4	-	TGTGCCAGCAGCGCAGCAGGGAGCAGAGCAGATACGCAGTATTTT	CASSAAGSRADTQYF
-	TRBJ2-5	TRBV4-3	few	TGCGCCAGCAGCCAAGAGGTTTTCGGCCAGTATCAAGAGACCCAGTACTTC	CASSQEVFGQYQETQYF
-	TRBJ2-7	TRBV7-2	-	TGTGCCAGCAGCTTAGCTTACCTCCCGGAGGGTTACGAGCAGTACTTC	CASSLAYLPEGYEQYF
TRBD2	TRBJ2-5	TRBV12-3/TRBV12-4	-	TGTGCCAGCAGCACATCGGGGGCGTTACTAGCGGGGGAAGAGACCCAGTACTTC	CASSTSGALLAGEETQYF
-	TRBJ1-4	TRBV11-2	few	TGTGCCAGCAGCTTGGTCGGGTTAACTAATGAAAAACTGTTTTTT	CASSLVGLTNEKLFF
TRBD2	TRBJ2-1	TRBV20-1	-	TGCAGTGCCAGCCTGGCGGGGGGGATGAATAAGCAGTTCTTC	CSASLAGGMNKQFF
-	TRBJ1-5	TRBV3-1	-	TGTGCCAGCAGCCAAGACGCTCGTCAGCCCCAGCATTTT	CASSQDARQPQHF
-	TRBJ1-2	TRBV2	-	TGTGCCAGCAGGGACGGACCCCTGGGGGGCTACACCTTC	CASRDGPLGGYTF
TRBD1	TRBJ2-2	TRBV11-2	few	TGTGCCAGCAGCTCTGACGATTTACAGGGGTTTAACACCGGGGAGCTGTTTTTT	CASSSDDLQGFNTGELFF
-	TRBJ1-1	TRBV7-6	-	TGTGCCAGCAGCCCCGTTGGGACGCCTTGGGGGCGCCCCGTTAACTTT	CASSPVGTPWGRPVNF
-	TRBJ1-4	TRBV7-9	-	TGTGCCAGCAGCCATACAGGGAAGGTGATGGAAAAACTGTTTTTT	CASSHTGKVMEKLFF
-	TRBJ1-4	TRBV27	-	TGTGCCAGCAGACATGGGGAAAAACTGTTTTTT	CASRHGEKLFF
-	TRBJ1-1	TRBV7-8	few	TGTGCCAGCAGCTTACAGGGTAGCATGGCTTTCTTT	CASSLQGSMAFF
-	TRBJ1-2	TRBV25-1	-	TGTGCCAGCAGTGAATCCCCCACAGGCTCCATGGGTAAACAGCTGGTCTATGGCTACACCTTC	CASSESPTGSMGKQLVYGYTF
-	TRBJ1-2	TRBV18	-	TGTGCCAGCTCACCGACAGGACCCCTAACTAACTATGGCTACACCTTC	CASSPTGPLTNYGYTF
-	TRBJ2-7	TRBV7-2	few	TGTGCCAGCACCCTAGGAGGGGCGGGACGCGAGCAGTACTTC	CASTLGGAGREQYF
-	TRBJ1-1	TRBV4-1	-	TGCGCCAGCAGCCAGCCCGTGCGGGGGAAGAACACTGAAGCTTTCTTT	CASSQPVRGKNTEAFF
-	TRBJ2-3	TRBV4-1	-	TGCGCCAGCAGCTCCTATACCGGGGTTTCCACAGATACGCAGTATTTT	CASSSYTGVSTDTQYF
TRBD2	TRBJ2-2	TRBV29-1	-	TGCAGCGTACGGCGGGAGGTAGACGGGGAGCTGTTTTTT	CSVRREVDGELFF
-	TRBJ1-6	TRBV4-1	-	TGCGCCAGCAGCCAAGCGGGACAATATAATTCACCCCTCCACTTT	CASSQAGQYNSPLHF
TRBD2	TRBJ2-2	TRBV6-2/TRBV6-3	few	TGTGCCAGCAGTTACTCTGGTCCGGGAGGCGCCGGGGAGCTGTTTTTT	CASSYSGPGGAGELFF
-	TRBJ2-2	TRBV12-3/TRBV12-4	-	TGTGCCAGCAGTTTTGTACCCGTGACCGGGGAGCTGTTTTTT	CASSFVPVTGELFF